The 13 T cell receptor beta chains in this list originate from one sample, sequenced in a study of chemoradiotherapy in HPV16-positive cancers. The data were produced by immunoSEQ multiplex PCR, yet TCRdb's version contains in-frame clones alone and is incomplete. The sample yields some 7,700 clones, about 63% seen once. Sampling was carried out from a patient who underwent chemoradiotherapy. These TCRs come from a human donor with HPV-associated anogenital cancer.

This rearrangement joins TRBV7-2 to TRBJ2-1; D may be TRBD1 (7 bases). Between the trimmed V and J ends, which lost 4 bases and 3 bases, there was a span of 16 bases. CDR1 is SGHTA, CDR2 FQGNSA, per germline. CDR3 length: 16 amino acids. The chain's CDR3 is CASSSSQGTFYNEQFF. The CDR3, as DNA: TGTGCCAGCAGCTCCTCACAGGGGACTTTCTACAATGAGCAGTTCTTC.

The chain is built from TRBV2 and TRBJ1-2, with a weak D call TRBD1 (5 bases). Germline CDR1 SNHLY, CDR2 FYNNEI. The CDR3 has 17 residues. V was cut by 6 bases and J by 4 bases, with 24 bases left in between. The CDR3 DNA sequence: TGTGCCAGCAGGGGCGGAGGGATTGGGGGATTGGGCTATGGCTACACCTTC. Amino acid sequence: CASRGGGIGGLGYGYTF.

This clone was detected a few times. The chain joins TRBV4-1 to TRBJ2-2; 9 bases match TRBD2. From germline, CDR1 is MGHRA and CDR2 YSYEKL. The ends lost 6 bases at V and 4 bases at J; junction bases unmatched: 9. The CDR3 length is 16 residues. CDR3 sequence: CASRVEGGRATGELFF. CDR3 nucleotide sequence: TGCGCCAGCAGAGTCGAAGGCGGGAGGGCCACCGGGGAGCTGTTTTTT.

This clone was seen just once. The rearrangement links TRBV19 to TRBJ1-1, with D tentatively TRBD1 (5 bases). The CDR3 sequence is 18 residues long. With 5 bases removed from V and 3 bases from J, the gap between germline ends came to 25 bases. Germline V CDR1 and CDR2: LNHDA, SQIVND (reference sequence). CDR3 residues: CASSLLRMGGIGYTEAFF. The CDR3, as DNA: TGTGCCAGTAGTCTCTTGCGAATGGGGGGGATTGGGTACACTGAAGCTTTCTTT.

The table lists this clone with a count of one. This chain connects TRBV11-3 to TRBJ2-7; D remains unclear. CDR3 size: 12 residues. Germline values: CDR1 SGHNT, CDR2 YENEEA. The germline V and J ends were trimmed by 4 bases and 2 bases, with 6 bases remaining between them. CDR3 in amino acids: CASSSPPYEQYV. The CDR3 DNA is TGTGCCAGCAGCTCCCCCCCCTACGAGCAGTACGTC.

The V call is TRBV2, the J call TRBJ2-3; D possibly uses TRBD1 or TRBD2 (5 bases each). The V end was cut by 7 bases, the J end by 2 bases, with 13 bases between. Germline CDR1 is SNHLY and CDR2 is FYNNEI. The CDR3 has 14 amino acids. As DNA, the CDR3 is TGTGCCAGCATGAACGGGGCATTCACAGATACGCAGTATTTT. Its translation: CASMNGAFTDTQYF.

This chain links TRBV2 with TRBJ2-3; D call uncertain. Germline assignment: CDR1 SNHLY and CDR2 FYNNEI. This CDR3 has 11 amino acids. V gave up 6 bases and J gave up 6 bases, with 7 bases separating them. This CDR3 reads CASSVHDTQYF. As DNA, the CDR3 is TGTGCCAGCAGCGTTCACGATACGCAGTATTTT.

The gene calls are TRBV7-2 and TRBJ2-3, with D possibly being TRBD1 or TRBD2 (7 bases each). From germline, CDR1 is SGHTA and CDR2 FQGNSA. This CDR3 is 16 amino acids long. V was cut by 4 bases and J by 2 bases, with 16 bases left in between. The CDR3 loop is CASSSQGGGNTDTQYF. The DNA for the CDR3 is TGTGCCAGCAGCTCGCAGGGGGGGGGCAACACAGATACGCAGTATTTT. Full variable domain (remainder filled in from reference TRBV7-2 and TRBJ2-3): GAGVSQSPSNKVTEKGKDVELRCDPISGHTALYWYRQSLGQGLEFLIYFQGNSAPDKSGLPSDRFSAERTGGSVSTLTIQRTQQEDSAVYLCASSSQGGGNTDTQYFGPGTRLTVL.

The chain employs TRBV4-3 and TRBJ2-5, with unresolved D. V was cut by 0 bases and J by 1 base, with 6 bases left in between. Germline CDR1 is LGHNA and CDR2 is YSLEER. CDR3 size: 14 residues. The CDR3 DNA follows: TGCGCCAGCAGCCAAGATGTCTTCCAAGAGACCCAGTACTTC. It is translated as CASSQDVFQETQYF.

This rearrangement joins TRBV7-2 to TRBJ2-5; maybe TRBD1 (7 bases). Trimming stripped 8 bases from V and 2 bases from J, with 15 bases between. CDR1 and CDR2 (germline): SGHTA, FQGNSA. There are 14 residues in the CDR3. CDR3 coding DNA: TGTGCCAGCGCGACAGGGAGGAGTCAAGAGACCCAGTACTTC. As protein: CASATGRSQETQYF.

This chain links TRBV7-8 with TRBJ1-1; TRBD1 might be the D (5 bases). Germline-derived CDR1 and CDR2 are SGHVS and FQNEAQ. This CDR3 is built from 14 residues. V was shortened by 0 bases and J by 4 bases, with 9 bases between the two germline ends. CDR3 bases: TGTGCCAGCAGCTTAGCGCGGGGGTCCACTGAAGCTTTCTTT. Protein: CASSLARGSTEAFF.

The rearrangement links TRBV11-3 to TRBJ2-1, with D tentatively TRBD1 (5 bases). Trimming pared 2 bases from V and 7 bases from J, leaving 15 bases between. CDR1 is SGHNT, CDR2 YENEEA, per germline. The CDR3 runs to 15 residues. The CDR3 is CASSLQGFERNEQFF. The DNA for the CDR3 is TGTGCCAGCAGCTTACAGGGCTTTGAGAGGAATGAGCAGTTCTTC.

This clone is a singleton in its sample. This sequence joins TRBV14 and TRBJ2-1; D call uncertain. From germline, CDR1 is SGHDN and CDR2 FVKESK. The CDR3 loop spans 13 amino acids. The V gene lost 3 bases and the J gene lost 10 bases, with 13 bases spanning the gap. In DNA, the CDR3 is TGTGCCAGCAGCCAGGGCCCACAATTGGAGCAGTTCTTC. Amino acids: CASSQGPQLEQFF.